This T cell receptor (beta chain) was obtained from a study of metastatic and nonmetastatic thyroid tumors. Background on the study: The comparison covered peripheral blood and tumor or nodule tissue in malignant and benign thyroid patients. Regarding the study as a whole: In blood and tumor, TCR beta diversity was reportedly significantly higher in malignant thyroid tumors than in benign nodules.

Original data processing: The study took CDR3 differences across clinicopathological groups and made a distant-metastasis classifier for papillary thyroid cancer from them. MiXCR was used by TCRdb to re-call the PCR reads. V and J calls and clone size were set by TCRdb, not the authors. The top ten hold roughly a tenth of the sample, which has roughly 59,000 clones, 16% seen once. Trimming took off 5 bases at V and 0 bases at J, with 9 bases between the two ends. This CDR3 has 14 amino acids. Germline V gene data show CDR1 as SGDLS and CDR2 as YYNGEE. All patients were untreated before thyroid surgery. This clone showed up many times. What it binds is not known.

The clonotype was recovered from a male donor with papillary thyroid cancer or a benign thyroid nodule (not recorded which). Some clones in this sample may be carry-over from other donors' samples. The sample was blood. The chain carries TRBV9 and TRBJ1-3; the D gene is possibly TRBD1 (5 bases). CDR3 nucleotides: TGTGCCAGCAGGGACGGGGGCTCTGGAAACACCATATATTTT. Its translation: CASRDGGSGNTIYF.